This is a list of T cell receptor beta chains from one sample in a study of T cell responses to AZD1222 COVID-19 vaccine. Assay: immunoSEQ multiplex PCR; the TCRdb copy retains only in-frame clones and omits some. This sample has roughly 100,000 clones, with more than 90% found just once. Sequenced material: peripheral blood, taken on day 0 of AZD1222 vaccination. Receptors were obtained from an adult in good health. Each CDR3 is given with its conserved first and last residue.

V gene: TRBV7-6; CDR3 length: 14; J gene: TRBJ1-5; CDR3 protein: CASSPSGGNQPQHF
V gene: TRBV29-1; CDR3 length: 13; J gene: TRBJ1-3; CDR3 protein: CSARGSSGNTIYF
V gene: TRBV18; CDR3 length: 15; J gene: TRBJ1-2; CDR3 protein: CASSPRDRANYGYTF
V gene: TRBV28; CDR3 length: 14; J gene: TRBJ1-6; CDR3 protein: CASSSPNPGSTLHF
V gene: TRBV6-2/TRBV6-3; CDR3 length: 16; J gene: TRBJ1-6; CDR3 protein: CASSHTLGQYNSPLHF
V gene: TRBV5-1; CDR3 length: 13; J gene: TRBJ2-7; CDR3 protein: CASSPIGPYEQYF
V gene: TRBV19; CDR3 length: 15; J gene: TRBJ1-5; CDR3 protein: CATLEGGYSNQPQHF
V gene: TRBV30; CDR3 length: 13; J gene: TRBJ2-7; CDR3 protein: CAWSYGSNYEQYF
V gene: TRBV9; CDR3 length: 16; J gene: TRBJ1-2; CDR3 protein: CASSGSRQGGNYGYTF
V gene: TRBV6-1; CDR3 length: 13; J gene: TRBJ2-1; CDR3 protein: CASSETPGDEQFF
V gene: TRBV30; CDR3 length: 14; J gene: TRBJ1-4; CDR3 protein: CAWKRGWTNEKLFF
V gene: TRBV6-5; CDR3 length: 14; J gene: TRBJ1-1; CDR3 protein: CASTVRQGRSEAFF
V gene: TRBV19; CDR3 length: 13; J gene: TRBJ2-2; CDR3 protein: CASSIIGAGELFF
V gene: TRBV6-5; CDR3 length: 15; J gene: TRBJ1-6; CDR3 protein: CASSDSASYNSPLHF
V gene: TRBV7-2; CDR3 length: 15; J gene: TRBJ1-5; CDR3 protein: CASSLVVGGIQPQHF
V gene: TRBV28; CDR3 length: 11; J gene: TRBJ2-5; CDR3 protein: CASKSEETQYF
V gene: TRBV7-8; CDR3 length: 13; J gene: TRBJ2-1; CDR3 protein: CASSLEAYLMQFF
V gene: TRBV14; CDR3 length: 16; J gene: TRBJ2-5; CDR3 protein: CASSQDLSKSQETQYF
V gene: TRBV3-1/TRBV3-2; CDR3 length: 12; J gene: TRBJ1-1; CDR3 protein: CASSRGPDGAFF
V gene: TRBV3-1/TRBV3-2; CDR3 length: 15; J gene: TRBJ1-5; CDR3 protein: CASSQGDSKNQPQHF
V gene: TRBV5-5; CDR3 length: 13; J gene: TRBJ2-1; CDR3 protein: CASSLPLGGEQFF
V gene: TRBV6-5; CDR3 length: 15; J gene: TRBJ2-3; CDR3 protein: CASSIQRGGADTQYF
V gene: TRBV7-8; CDR3 length: 16; J gene: TRBJ1-1; CDR3 protein: CASSLAWGQENTEAFF
V gene: TRBV28; CDR3 length: 11; J gene: TRBJ1-1; CDR3 protein: CASSTNTEAFF
V gene: TRBV5-1; CDR3 length: 15; J gene: TRBJ1-1; CDR3 protein: CASSSRLGGNTEAFF
V gene: TRBV28; CDR3 length: 16; J gene: TRBJ1-1; CDR3 protein: CASSFGVRKWNTEAFF
V gene: TRBV6-5; CDR3 length: 15; J gene: TRBJ1-1; CDR3 protein: CASLRNREMNTEAFF
V gene: TRBV9; CDR3 length: 18; J gene: TRBJ1-2; CDR3 protein: CASSVEPLFSRANYGYTF
V gene: TRBV6-4; CDR3 length: 13; J gene: TRBJ1-5; CDR3 protein: CASSTDSNQPQHF
V gene: TRBV2; CDR3 length: 12; J gene: TRBJ1-6; CDR3 protein: CASRQGDSPLHF
V gene: TRBV19; CDR3 length: 15; J gene: TRBJ1-2; CDR3 protein: CASTKLRDLVHGYTF
V gene: TRBV19; CDR3 length: 13; J gene: TRBJ2-1; CDR3 protein: CASSITKMNEQFF
V gene: TRBV19; CDR3 length: 15; J gene: TRBJ2-1; CDR3 protein: CASSVASGRGDEQFF
V gene: TRBV9; CDR3 length: 12; J gene: TRBJ1-1; CDR3 protein: CASSSGGGEAFF
V gene: TRBV3-1/TRBV3-2; CDR3 length: 15; J gene: TRBJ1-1; CDR3 protein: CASSHNPTQNTEAFF
V gene: TRBV10-3; CDR3 length: 13; J gene: TRBJ2-7; CDR3 protein: CAIRWGLDLEQYF
V gene: TRBV4-3; CDR3 length: 15; J gene: TRBJ2-6; CDR3 protein: CASSLRISGANVLTF
V gene: TRBV19; CDR3 length: 14; J gene: TRBJ1-6; CDR3 protein: CASSADRLNSPLHF
V gene: TRBV5-1; CDR3 length: 14; J gene: TRBJ2-2; CDR3 protein: CASSLGTGTGELFF
V gene: TRBV6-2/TRBV6-3; CDR3 length: 13; J gene: TRBJ1-2; CDR3 protein: CASSSTPPVGYTF
V gene: TRBV5-1; CDR3 length: 16; J gene: TRBJ2-1; CDR3 protein: CASSPSAGGPLNEQFF
V gene: TRBV30; CDR3 length: 15; J gene: TRBJ1-1; CDR3 protein: CAWSVRPIMNTEAFF
V gene: TRBV25-1; CDR3 length: 18; J gene: TRBJ2-2; CDR3 protein: CASMPPSGTSGIAGELFF
V gene: TRBV7-2; CDR3 length: 16; J gene: TRBJ1-5; CDR3 protein: CASSLVGPLANQPQHF
V gene: TRBV19; CDR3 length: 15; J gene: TRBJ1-6; CDR3 protein: CASSILPGANSPLHF
V gene: TRBV7-2; CDR3 length: 18; J gene: TRBJ2-3; CDR3 protein: CASSLVAARDSFTDTQYF
V gene: TRBV7-2; CDR3 length: 14; J gene: TRBJ1-5; CDR3 protein: CASSQVLGNQPQHF
V gene: TRBV7-2; CDR3 length: 15; J gene: TRBJ2-3; CDR3 protein: CASSPLSGGTDTQYF
V gene: TRBV30; CDR3 length: 15; J gene: TRBJ2-5; CDR3 protein: CAWSPGTSGTKTQYF
V gene: TRBV11-3; CDR3 length: 17; J gene: TRBJ2-2; CDR3 protein: CASSAGRTGGNTGELFF
V gene: TRBV19; CDR3 length: 17; J gene: TRBJ1-3; CDR3 protein: CASSPFATGGSGNTIYF
V gene: TRBV19; CDR3 length: 15; J gene: TRBJ1-5; CDR3 protein: CASNSRPGGLEPQHF
V gene: TRBV29-1; CDR3 length: 14; J gene: TRBJ2-2; CDR3 protein: CSVMGVYNTGELFF